The sequence of this TCR beta chain was determined in a study of tissue T cells after allogeneic stem cell transplantation. General observations from the study: Tissue-detected TCR repertoire was only partly captured by blood and spleen T cells.

In its sample, this clone was seen a few times. What it binds is unknown. A far larger clone differs by one base, so this is likely a read error. Gene names are mouse gene names. The sequenced fragment ends 1 residue before the CDR3 boundary, so the rest is inferred from the germline J gene. With 2 bases clipped from V and 0 bases from J, the junction kept 5 bases outside the gene matches. This CDR3 is built from 16 residues. Germline V gene lookup returns CDR1 FNHDT and CDR2 SITEND (reference sequence). As for time point: mouse harvest day 14 after allogeneic transplant. Mouse grafts combined 10^7 T-cell-depleted bone marrow cells with 10^6 splenic CD5+ T cells. Sequencing was performed with immunoSEQ multiplex PCR; in TCRdb, only in-frame clones are kept and a portion is missing. The table lists about 990 clones, 50% of them singletons.

The V gene is TRBV19, the J gene TRBJ2-4; 8 bases agree with TRBD2. The sequence came from a female BALB/c mouse given C57BL/6 T cells with graft-versus-host disease after an allogeneic hematopoietic cell transplant. Material for sequencing was spleen. The CDR3 bases that were read are TGTGCCAGCAGTATTCGGACTGGGTCTAGTCAAAACACCTTGTAC. It translates to CASSIRTGSSQNTLY. The full CDR3 protein reads CASSIRTGSSQNTLYF.